The 22 T cell receptor beta chains reported below all come from one sample, sequenced in a study of shared clonotypes between healthy human individuals. Measured with immunoSEQ multiplex PCR; TCRdb has only the in-frame clones, and not every one. In the table there are around 990,000 clones, approximately 75% of which are singletons. Material for sequencing was memory CD4+ T cells from PBMCs. Documented subset: CD45RA-negative fraction. These receptors all stem from a man aged 18-30 years in good health. Some clones in this sample may be carry-over from other donors' samples.

CDR3 region: CASSETSVNEQFF. For the CDR3, the DNA is TGTGCCAGCAGTGAGACTAGCGTTAATGAGCAGTTCTTC. J is TRBJ2-1 and V is TRBV2; 8 nucleotides align to TRBD2. CDR1 is SNHLY and CDR2 is FYNNEI in the germline V gene. This CDR3 contains 13 residues. The V gene end was trimmed by 3 bases and the J gene end by 7 bases; junction bases not matched to a gene: 2.

This clone was seen only once. A read error may account for a junction end that differs from germline. The chain uses TRBV23-1 and TRBJ2-7; 9 nucleotides match TRBD1. TRBV23-1 is reported as an ORF; its role is uncertain. The CDR3 is 14 residues long. The DNA for the CDR3 is TGTGCCAGCAGCCGGGACAGGGACTCCTACGAGCAGTACTTC. Translated: CASSRDRDSYEQYF.

This clone was counted once. This sequence joins TRBV5-8 and TRBJ1-2; D is unclear. With 4 bases removed from V and 5 bases from J, the gap between germline ends came to 12 bases. Germline CDR1 reads SGHTS; CDR2 reads YDEGEE. The CDR3 loop spans 13 amino acids. This CDR3 is CASSLPPTYGYTF. The CDR3 bases are TGTGCCAGCAGCCTCCCCCCCACTTATGGCTACACCTTC.

A note on this clone: An end of the junction differs from the germline gene, which may be a read error. The rearrangement links TRBV11-2 to TRBJ2-5; D may be TRBD2 (5 bases). CDR3 length equals 12 residues. The V gene's germline CDR1 is SGHAT and CDR2 FQNNGV. The DNA of the CDR3 is TGTGCCAGCAGCTTAGTGGTGGGTCAGGAGGACTTC. This gives the protein CASSLVVGQEDF.

V and J are TRBV27 and TRBJ2-3; no clear D. Germline CDR1 reads MNHEY; CDR2 reads SMNVEV (reference sequence). This CDR3 spans 14 amino acids. The ends were cut back, 6 bases at V and 0 bases at J, with 10 bases in the middle. The CDR3 loop is CASSSLRSTDTQYF. In DNA, the CDR3 is TGTGCCAGCAGCTCTCTTAGAAGCACAGATACGCAGTATTTT.

The chain recombines TRBV10-3 with TRBJ2-5, with 14 bases aligning to TRBD2. The junction had 6 bases not matched to a gene; V was cut back by 10 bases and J by 5 bases. The germline CDR1 and CDR2 sequences are ENHRY and SYGVKD. There are 14 residues in the CDR3. The CDR3 nucleotides are TGTGCCACGGGACTAGCGGGAGTTTTCGAGACCCAGTACTTC. The encoded protein is CATGLAGVFETQYF.

The chain employs TRBV28 and TRBJ2-7; perhaps TRBD1 as D (5 bases). CDR3 size: 12 residues. Per germline, CDR1 MDHEN and CDR2 SYDVKM. Trimming left V 7 bases short and J 6 bases short, with 13 bases between. CDR3: CASNRGRAEQYF. In DNA form, the CDR3 reads TGTGCCAGCAATAGGGGCAGGGCCGAGCAGTACTTC.

A note on this clone: A read error may be the cause here, since a much bigger clone is one base away. The J gene is TRBJ2-5, the V gene TRBV28, with TRBD2 matching over 9 bases. The CDR3 length is 15 residues. The junction had 2 bases not matched to a gene; V was cut back by 2 bases and J by 1 base. Looked up from germline, CDR1 is MDHEN and CDR2 is SYDVKM. This CDR3 reads CASSLAGGSQETQYF. CDR3 in DNA: TGTGCCAGCAGTTTAGCGGGAGGGTCCCAAGAGACCCAGTACTTC.

The chain uses TRBV5-1 and TRBJ1-5, with a possible D match to TRBD1 (5 bases). V was shortened by 0 bases and J by 0 bases, with 7 bases between the two germline ends. Looked up from germline, CDR1 is SGHRS and CDR2 is YFSETQ. The CDR3 runs 15 residues. The CDR3 sequence is CASSLVGASNQPQHF. CDR3 nucleotides: TGCGCCAGCAGCTTGGTAGGGGCTAGCAATCAGCCCCAGCATTTT.

This chain connects TRBV4-1 to TRBJ2-2; the match to TRBD2 covers 8 bases. The trim removed 1 base at V and 1 base at J, leaving 2 bases unmatched. Germline V gives CDR1 MGHRA, CDR2 YSYEKL. The CDR3 loop spans 16 amino acids. The CDR3 is CASSQGLAKNTGELFF. Written as DNA, the CDR3 is TGCGCCAGCAGCCAAGGACTAGCGAAGAACACCGGGGAGCTGTTTTTT.

The chain is built from TRBV11-3 and TRBJ2-2, with TRBD2 matching 10 bases. The trim removed 1 base at V and 4 bases at J, leaving 3 bases unmatched. Germline assignment: CDR1 SGHNT and CDR2 YENEEA. The CDR3 spans 16 residues. CDR3 protein: CASSLVAGGRTGELFF. The CDR3 DNA reads as TGTGCCAGCAGCTTAGTAGCGGGAGGACGCACCGGGGAGCTGTTTTTT.

The genes are TRBV18 and TRBJ2-7; unclear D gene. The CDR3 is 13 amino acids. The germline V and J ends were trimmed by 3 bases and 1 base, with 7 bases remaining between them. CDR1 is KGHSH, CDR2 LQKENI, per germline. The CDR3 DNA reads as TGTGCCAGCTCACCTGTTAGGTCCTACGAGCAGTACTTC. It codes for CASSPVRSYEQYF.

As regards this clone: This could be a read error, since a much larger clone is one nucleotide away. The sample contains more than one DNA sequence encoding this CDR3. The genes are TRBV6-4 and TRBJ2-3; TRBD2 agrees at 10 bases. The CDR3 runs 15 residues. The germline V gene has CDR1 MRHNA and CDR2 SNTAGT. The CDR3: CASRRTSGGPDTQYF. CDR3 coding DNA: TGTGCTAGCAGGAGGACTAGCGGAGGACCAGATACGCAGTATTTT.

This rearrangement joins TRBV9 to TRBJ2-3; D is tentatively TRBD1 or TRBD2 (5 bases each). Trimming left V 4 bases short and J 4 bases short, with 13 bases between. Germline V gives CDR1 SGDLS, CDR2 YYNGEE. This CDR3 contains 14 residues. CDR3 in DNA: TGTGCCAGCAGCTCCTCCGAGGGGTCAGATACGCAGTATTTT. The encoded protein is CASSSSEGSDTQYF.

This chain uses TRBV28 with TRBJ2-7; D is uncertain. The germline CDR1 and CDR2 sequences are MDHEN and SYDVKM. The length of the CDR3 is 13 residues. The V end lost 10 bases, the J end lost 0 bases, and 13 bases lay between the germline ends. This CDR3 reads CAITDHSSYEQYF. In DNA, the CDR3 is TGTGCCATCACAGACCACAGCTCCTACGAGCAGTACTTC.

This clone has just one count. J is TRBJ2-5 and V is TRBV6-1; 8 bases map to TRBD2. Per the germline V gene, CDR1 is MNHNS and CDR2 is SASEGT. The CDR3 has 14 amino acids. The trim removed 2 bases at V and 5 bases at J, leaving 4 bases unmatched. The CDR3 loop is CASSETSGGETQYF. CDR3 coding DNA: TGTGCCAGCAGTGAAACTAGCGGAGGGGAGACCCAGTACTTC.

The gene calls are TRBV9 and TRBJ2-7, with TRBD2 identical over 9 bases. Trimming at V came to 0 bases and at J to 4 bases, leaving 5 bases not matched to a gene. The CDR3 extends over 15 amino acids. Per germline, CDR1 SGDLS and CDR2 YYNGEE. As DNA, the CDR3 is TGTGCCAGCAGCGTAGATGGTAGCGGGAGTTACGAGCAGTACTTC. It translates to CASSVDGSGSYEQYF. The full variable domain, completed using reference TRBV9 and TRBJ2-7, is DSGVTQTPKHLITATGQRVTLRCSPRSGDLSVYWYQQSLDQGLQFLIQYYNGEERAKGNILERFSAQQFPDLHSELNLSSLELGDSALYFCASSVDGSGSYEQYFGPGTRLTVT.

Here the CDR3 reads CAIRPKGDQPQHF. CDR3 DNA sequence: TGTGCCATCAGGCCCAAGGGGGATCAGCCCCAGCATTTT. V is TRBV10-3 and J is TRBJ1-5, with D possibly TRBD1 on 6 matching bases. CDR1 is ENHRY, CDR2 SYGVKD, per germline. This CDR3 has 13 residues. The V and J ends lost 6 bases and 5 bases respectively, with 11 bases between them.

The chain uses TRBV7-3 and TRBJ2-2, with D tentatively TRBD1 (6 bases). The ends were cut back, 5 bases at V and 6 bases at J, with 16 bases in the middle. The CDR3 is 15 amino acids. Germline assignment: CDR1 SGHTA and CDR2 FQGTGA. The CDR3 sequence is CASSRNREGAGELFF. For the CDR3, the DNA is TGTGCCAGCAGCCGTAACCGTGAGGGGGCCGGGGAGCTGTTTTTT.

This chain links TRBV28 with TRBJ2-7; 10 nucleotides agree with TRBD2. This CDR3 is built from 17 residues. Trimming took 4 bases from V and 0 from J; bases not matched to a gene: 9. Germline CDR1 is MDHEN and CDR2 is SYDVKM. Here the CDR3 DNA reads TGTGCCAGCAGTTCTCATCCGGGACTAGCGAGCTCCTACGAGCAGTACTTC. The encoded protein is CASSSHPGLASSYEQYF.

CDR3 amino acids: CASSEDRPSNTEAFF. CDR3 DNA sequence: TGCGCCAGCAGCGAAGACAGACCTTCGAACACTGAAGCTTTCTTT. V and J are TRBV5-1 and TRBJ1-1; D is perhaps TRBD1 (5 bases). Deletions cut 4 bases from V and 1 base from J, with 14 bases between. Germline lookup yields CDR1 SGHRS and CDR2 YFSETQ. This CDR3 has 15 amino acids.

This clone was observed many times. The rearrangement uses TRBV7-9 and TRBJ2-2; 11 bases map to TRBD2. Trimming at V came to 5 bases and at J to 3 bases, leaving 8 bases not matched to a gene. The CDR3 length is 17 residues. Germline CDR1 and CDR2: SEHNR and FQNEAQ (reference sequence). CDR3 bases: TGTGCCAGCAGCGCATCCGGGACTAGCGGATACACCGGGGAGCTGTTTTTT. Protein: CASSASGTSGYTGELFF.